The 25 T cell receptor beta chains given below trace back to one sample, sequenced in a study of metastatic and nonmetastatic thyroid tumors. Each patient went into thyroid surgery without having received any treatment. TCRdb re-called the PCR reads via MiXCR. The data hold about 10,000 clones, with around 33% observed a single time. Input material: tumor tissue. These receptors were obtained from a female donor with papillary thyroid cancer or a benign thyroid nodule (not recorded which). Some clones in this sample may be carry-over from other donors' samples.

In this sample, this clone is medium-sized. J is TRBJ1-1 and V is TRBV6-2 or TRBV6-3; D may be TRBD1 (5 bases). V lost 5 bases to trimming and J lost 8 bases, with 18 bases between them. CDR3 length equals 14 residues. From germline, CDR1 is MNHEY and CDR2 SVGEGT. The CDR3 spells CASSPPGPWEEAFF. CDR3 bases: TGTGCCAGCAGTCCTCCGGGGCCCTGGGAGGAAGCTTTCTTT.

This clone was counted many times. This chain joins TRBV6-2 or TRBV6-3 and TRBJ2-7; 9 positions match TRBD1. J gave up 6 bases and V 4 bases, and 4 bases lay outside the gene matches. This CDR3 has 13 amino acids. From germline, CDR1 is MNHEY and CDR2 SVGEGT. The CDR3 nucleotides read TGTGCCAGCAGTTTTGGGACAGGGTCCGAGCAGTACTTC. It yields the protein CASSFGTGSEQYF.

In its sample, this clone is medium-sized. The chain uses TRBV30 and TRBJ2-2; D is uncertain. The CDR3 is 13 amino acids. CDR1 is GTSNPN, CDR2 SVGIG, per germline (reference sequence). Trimming took off 4 bases at V and 1 base at J, with 7 bases between the two ends. This chain's CDR3 is CAWTVQNTGELFF. The CDR3 bases are TGTGCCTGGACAGTACAGAACACCGGGGAGCTGTTTTTT.

This clone was observed a handful of times. The chain carries TRBV11-1 and TRBJ2-3, with TRBD1 identical over 8 bases. The CDR3 covers 15 residues. Germline loops: CDR1 SGHAT, CDR2 FQDESV (reference sequence). J was trimmed by 2 bases and V by 7 bases; bases with no gene match: 8. This CDR3 is CASISGQAYTDTQYF. CDR3 nucleotides: TGTGCCAGCATTTCGGGACAGGCGTACACAGATACGCAGTATTTT.

The chain is built from TRBV28 and TRBJ2-7; D may match TRBD1 or TRBD2 (6 bases each). Germline V CDR1 and CDR2: MDHEN, SYDVKM. V dropped 4 bases and J dropped 4 bases, with 17 bases sitting between them. The CDR3 totals 15 residues. In DNA, the CDR3 is TGTGCCAGCAGTTCTCCCGGAACAGGGAGGTACGAGCAGTACTTC. This codes for CASSSPGTGRYEQYF.

A few counts support this clone. The DNA of the CDR3 is TGTGCCAGCACCACCGACAGAGGACGTGAAAAACTGTTTTTT. This gives the protein CASTTDRGREKLFF. V gene TRBV6-2 or TRBV6-3 combines with J gene TRBJ1-4; possible D gene TRBD1, 5 bases. This CDR3 has 14 amino acids. In germline, CDR1 is MNHEY, CDR2 SVGEGT. The V end was cut by 7 bases, the J end by 7 bases, with 16 bases between.

The chain couples TRBV20-1 to TRBJ2-7; 10 nucleotides line up with TRBD2. Trimming cost V 1 base and J 1 base; bases outside gene matches: 4. This CDR3 region has 15 residues. CDR1 is DFQATT, CDR2 SNEGSKA, per germline (reference sequence). The CDR3 sequence: CSARGGTSESYEQYF. In DNA, the CDR3 is TGCAGTGCTAGAGGTGGGACTAGCGAATCCTACGAGCAGTACTTC.

V and J are TRBV5-1 and TRBJ2-3; no reliable D call. V shed 2 bases and J shed 5 bases, with 18 bases lying between them. The CDR3 has 16 amino acids. Germline-derived CDR1 and CDR2 are SGHRS and YFSETQ. CDR3 sequence: CASSLRPGYSEDTQYF. For the CDR3, the DNA is TGCGCCAGCAGCTTAAGACCTGGTTACTCGGAAGATACGCAGTATTTT.

V is TRBV28 and J is TRBJ2-3; no clear D gene. This CDR3 has 15 amino acids. The V gene's germline CDR1 is MDHEN and CDR2 SYDVKM. V was clipped by 2 bases and J by 0 bases, with 9 bases between them. CDR3 nucleotides: TGTGCCAGCAGTTTAGGATGGTCTAGCACAGATACGCAGTATTTT. Its translation is CASSLGWSSTDTQYF. Together with reference TRBV28 and TRBJ2-3, the CDR3 gives the full variable domain: DVKVTQSSRYLVKRTGEKVFLECVQDMDHENMFWYRQDPGLGLRLIYFSYDVKMKEKGDIPEGYSVSREKKERFSLILESASTNQTSMYLCASSLGWSSTDTQYFGPGTRLTVL.

J is TRBJ1-2 and V is TRBV2; TRBD1 is a possible D gene (5 bases). This CDR3 is 13 amino acids long. The germline V gene encodes CDR1 SNHLY and CDR2 FYNNEI. Trimming removed 5 bases from V and 4 bases from J, with 11 bases in between. The CDR3 reads CASSPGRIYGYTF. CDR3 nucleotide sequence: TGTGCCAGCAGTCCGGGACGGATCTATGGCTACACCTTC. The full variable domain, its missing parts supplied by reference TRBV2 and TRBJ1-2, is EPEVTQTPSHQVTQMGQEVILRCVPISNHLYFYWYRQILGQKVEFLVSFYNNEISEKSEIFDDQFSVERPDGSNFTLKIRSTKLEDSAMYFCASSPGRIYGYTFGSGTRLTVV.

This clone rates as medium-sized. DNA of the CDR3: TGTGCCAGCAGCTTACTTGGCGGGGACCAGCCCCAGCATTTT. Translation: CASSLLGGDQPQHF. The J gene is TRBJ1-5, the V gene TRBV7-9, with a weak D call TRBD1 (5 bases). Deletions cut 2 bases from V and 7 bases from J, with 12 bases between. CDR1 SEHNR and CDR2 FQNEAQ come from the germline V gene (reference sequence). The CDR3 contains 14 residues.

V usage is TRBV20-1 and J usage is TRBJ2-2; TRBD1 aligns across 7 bases. Germline values: CDR1 DFQATT, CDR2 SNEGSKA (reference sequence). CDR3 length: 15 residues. V lost 6 bases to trimming and J lost 2 bases; unmatched junction nucleotides: 9. The CDR3 loop is CSATPGTANTGELFF. For the CDR3, the DNA is TGCAGTGCAACCCCCGGGACAGCTAACACCGGGGAGCTGTTTTTT.

A word on this clone: At one of its ends the junction is not consistent with the germline gene, which may arise from a read error. The chain is built from TRBV20-1 and TRBJ2-2; D might be TRBD2 (5 bases). The length of the CDR3 is 14 residues. Germline-derived CDR1 and CDR2 are DFQATT and SNEGSKA (reference sequence). The DNA for the CDR3 is TGCAGTGCTCGGTCTAGCTCGTACACCGGTGAGCTGTTTTTT. Translated: CSARSSSYTGELFF.

This clone was observed many times. A junction boundary mismatches the germline segment, possibly from a read error. This chain joins TRBV6-1 and TRBJ2-7; the match to TRBD1 covers 12 bases. CDR3 size: 14 residues. CDR1 and CDR2 (germline): MNHNS, SASEGT. The CDR3 reads CASKRDRGRDERYF. The CDR3 bases are TGTGCCAGCAAAAGGGACAGGGGGCGGGACGAGCGGTACTTC.

This clone was counted a few times. The rearrangement links TRBV24-1 to TRBJ2-2, with D uncertain. The V gene lost 0 bases and the J gene lost 4 bases, with 5 bases spanning the gap. The CDR3 runs to 14 residues. Germline-derived CDR1 and CDR2 are KGHDR and SFDVKD. The CDR3 DNA sequence: TGTGCCACCAGTGATTTGGTACTCACCGGGGAGCTGTTTTTT. Protein sequence: CATSDLVLTGELFF.

J is TRBJ1-2 and V is TRBV4-1, with D perhaps TRBD1 (5 bases). The germline V and J ends were trimmed by 1 base and 8 bases, with 8 bases remaining between them. The CDR3 runs 12 residues. CDR1 and CDR2 (germline): MGHRA, YSYEKL. The CDR3 DNA sequence: TGCGCCAGCAGCCAAGTAGGGGCCGGCTACACCTTC. This gives the protein CASSQVGAGYTF.

The chain uses TRBV4-1 and TRBJ2-5; D may be TRBD1 or TRBD2 (5 bases each). The germline V gene has CDR1 MGHRA and CDR2 YSYEKL. V was cut by 4 bases and J by 2 bases, with 11 bases left in between. The CDR3 runs to 14 residues. The CDR3 here is CASSLNGAQETQYF. Written as DNA, the CDR3 is TGCGCCAGCAGCCTTAACGGGGCTCAAGAGACCCAGTACTTC.

Details on this clone: A junction boundary mismatches the germline segment, possibly from a read error. The chain has TRBV2 and TRBJ2-6; 11 bases align to TRBD2. This CDR3 has 17 amino acids. CDR1 is SNHLY, CDR2 FYNNEI, per germline. CDR3 nucleotide sequence: TGTGCCAACTTTCCGGGACTAGCGGACTCTCGGGCCAACGTCCTGACTTTC. It specifies CANFPGLADSRANVLTF.

This clone was observed many times. This chain joins TRBV6-4 and TRBJ2-2, with 7 bases matching TRBD2. CDR3 length: 14 residues. V shed 6 bases, J shed 7 bases, and the junction held 8 bases outside the gene matches. Germline CDR1 and CDR2: MRHNA and SNTAGT. CDR3 sequence reads: CASRRAGTGGELFF. The CDR3 DNA follows: TGTGCCAGCAGACGAGCGGGAACGGGCGGGGAGCTGTTTTTT.

This clone qualifies as medium-sized. The rearrangement uses TRBV7-2 and TRBJ2-7; D is unresolved. Deletions cut 1 base from V and 8 bases from J, with 6 bases between. Germline CDR1 SGHTA, CDR2 FQGNSA. The CDR3 totals 11 residues. The CDR3 DNA sequence: TGTGCCAGCAGCTTAGGCCCGAAGCAGTACTTC. Its protein product is CASSLGPKQYF.

A few counts support this clone. The chain recombines TRBV28 with TRBJ2-7; D might be TRBD2 (5 bases). V dropped 3 bases and J dropped 5 bases, with 14 bases sitting between them. CDR3 size: 14 residues. Germline V gene sequence: CDR1 MDHEN, CDR2 SYDVKM. The CDR3 DNA reads TGTGCCAGCAGTTTTGTGAGGGAATTTAACGAGCAGTACTTC. Translated, it gives CASSFVREFNEQYF.

The V gene is TRBV6-5, the J gene TRBJ1-2; possible D gene TRBD1, 6 bases. Trimming removed 2 bases at V and 2 bases at J, with 12 bases between. Germline V CDR1 and CDR2: MNHEY, SVGAGI. CDR3 length: 15 residues. The CDR3 sequence is CASSYRGIGNYGYTF. CDR3 coding DNA: TGTGCCAGCAGTTACAGGGGGATTGGAAACTATGGCTACACCTTC.

By share of the sample, this clone is medium-sized (0.01 to 0.1%). The chain joins TRBV27 to TRBJ2-3; the D gene could be TRBD1 or TRBD2 (5 bases each). Germline CDR1 is MNHEY and CDR2 is SMNVEV (reference sequence). The CDR3 length is 13 residues. Deletions cut 4 bases from V and 6 bases from J, with 11 bases between. Here the CDR3 DNA reads TGTGCCAGCAGTTCCAGATGGGGGGATACGCAGTATTTT. It is translated as CASSSRWGDTQYF.

Points on this clone: The junction differs from germline at one of its ends, possibly a read error. The chain combines TRBV7-6 with TRBJ2-7; a weak D match, TRBD1 (5 bases). CDR3 length: 12 amino acids. Germline lookup yields CDR1 SGHVS and CDR2 FNYEAQ. The CDR3 loop reads CASRLVGDEQYF. CDR3 bases: TGTGCCAGCAGATTAGTAGGGGACGAGCAGTACTTC. Full variable domain (rest looked up from reference TRBV7-6 and TRBJ2-7): GAGVSQSPRYKVTKRGQDVALRCDPISGHVSLYWYRQALGQGPEFLTYFNYEAQQDKSGLPNDRFSAERPEGSISTLTIQRTEQRDSAMYRCASRLVGDEQYFGPGTRLTVT.

This clone is medium-sized within its sample. V and J are TRBV11-2 and TRBJ2-7; possibly TRBD1 for D (6 bases). V lost 5 bases to trimming and J lost 2 bases, with 16 bases between them. The CDR3 has 15 residues. From germline, CDR1 is SGHAT and CDR2 FQNNGV. CDR3: CASSPGVMTTYEQYF. The CDR3 nucleotides are TGTGCCAGCAGCCCAGGGGTCATGACAACCTACGAGCAGTACTTC.